This T cell receptor (beta chain) was sequenced for a study of T cells in Graves' hyperthyroidism and ophthalmopathy. Study observations and caveats: Clonotypes that were expanded in thyroid above 0.001 mostly appeared in blood too. The model's output predicted ophthalmopathy at a median of roughly 6 months prior to onset.

This clonotype was picked up a small number of times. The antigen is unknown. TCR beta CDR3 region amplification was performed from RNA transcripts. The HTBI primer set was used in a first-round RT-PCR of the TCR CDR3. One entry per CDR3 protein results from TCRdb running MiXCR on the multiplex PCR reads. This table has about 700,000 distinct CDR3 sequences, about 14% appearing once. The sequence came from a woman aged 18-30 years with Graves' hyperthyroidism. The sample comprised blood.

CDR3 coding DNA: TGTGCCAGCATGTTAGAAGGCCTCCGTCGAAATCAGCCCCAGCATTTT. It translates to CASMLEGLRRNQPQHF. The chain uses TRBV6-2 or TRBV6-3 and TRBJ1-5; D not resolved. This CDR3 is 16 amino acids long. The V gene's germline CDR1 is MNHEY and CDR2 SVGEGT. Trimming removed 7 bases from V and 4 bases from J, with 20 bases in between.